The entry that follows covers one TCR beta chain sequence. The CDR3 runs 14 residues. CDR1 and CDR2 from the germline V gene are MNHEY and SVGAGI. Trimming took off 2 bases at V and 4 bases at J, with 8 bases between the two ends. The data were obtained in a study of blood T cell repertoires in COVID-19. Study-wide background: The United States, Italy and Spain supplied acute and convalescent COVID-19 samples.

In the study's own analysis: Counts of nucleated cells, estimated from reference gene primer amplification, were obtained. The method was immunoSEQ multiplex PCR; TCRdb's version includes in-frame clones alone and lacks a portion of them. V and J calls plus clone size are reproduced from that table; the DNA served to infer D and trimming. Of over 130,000 clones listed, about 87% were seen once; the top ten hold 10% to 13%. V is TRBV6-5 and J is TRBJ1-4; no reliable D call. What was sequenced was peripheral blood. The receptor's source is a man aged 55-75 years with active or convalescent COVID-19. CDR3 in amino acids: CASSYGLINEKLFF. The CDR3 DNA is TGTGCCAGCAGTTACGGGCTGATTAATGAAAAACTGTTTTTT.